These T cell receptor beta chains were read from a single sample in a study of T-cell memory formation after mild COVID-19. TCRdb re-called the 5' RACE reads through MiXCR, storing one row per CDR3 protein. Of approximately 150,000 distinct CDR3 sequences in the sample, roughly 13% were seen once. Sequenced material: PBMCs or a T cell subset sorted from them (not recorded which). Source of these receptors: a man aged 18 to 30 who had mild COVID-19 (a few samples of this study predate the infection). Cell type and time point are not known. The CDR3 runs from the conserved cysteine through the conserved F or W. The order of the fields is clone size, J gene, V gene, D gene, CDR3 protein, CDR3 DNA. D genes are given only for firm matches. The size of a clone is reported for some rows only, either as once, few or many, or as a class for expanded clones.

clone_size: few; j_call: TRBJ2-4; v_call: TRBV12-3/TRBV12-4; d_call: TRBD2; cdr3_aa: CASSLLAGYKNIQYF; cdr3_nt: TGTGCCAGCAGTTTGCTAGCGGGGTACAAAAACATTCAGTACTTC
clone_size: -; j_call: TRBJ1-1; v_call: TRBV3-1; d_call: -; cdr3_aa: CASKQDVTVGTRTEAFF; cdr3_nt: TGTGCCAGCAAACAGGACGTAACGGTGGGAACGAGAACTGAAGCTTTCTTT
clone_size: -; j_call: TRBJ2-7; v_call: TRBV7-2; d_call: TRBD1; cdr3_aa: CASSLGGTGTYEQYF; cdr3_nt: TGTGCCAGCAGCTTAGGTGGGACAGGAACCTACGAGCAGTACTTC
clone_size: few; j_call: TRBJ2-1; v_call: TRBV5-1; d_call: -; cdr3_aa: CASSYGGARFNEQFF; cdr3_nt: TGCGCCAGCAGCTATGGGGGGGCCCGTTTTAATGAGCAGTTCTTC
clone_size: many; j_call: TRBJ2-3; v_call: TRBV20-1; d_call: TRBD2; cdr3_aa: CSLGLAGNTDTQYF; cdr3_nt: TGCAGTCTCGGACTAGCGGGGAATACAGATACGCAGTATTTT
clone_size: -; j_call: TRBJ1-6; v_call: TRBV27; d_call: -; cdr3_aa: CASSLRETYNSPLHF; cdr3_nt: TGTGCCAGCAGTTTGAGGGAAACCTATAATTCACCCCTCCACTTT
clone_size: few; j_call: TRBJ1-2; v_call: TRBV11-2; d_call: -; cdr3_aa: CASSLDWATASRYGYTF; cdr3_nt: TGTGCCAGCAGCTTAGACTGGGCCACCGCCTCTCGCTATGGCTACACCTTC
clone_size: -; j_call: TRBJ2-3; v_call: TRBV20-1; d_call: -; cdr3_aa: CSLVYGSTDTQYF; cdr3_nt: TGCAGTCTGGTCTACGGATCCACAGATACGCAGTATTTT
clone_size: few; j_call: TRBJ1-5; v_call: TRBV27; d_call: -; cdr3_aa: CASSSTGLSNQPQHF; cdr3_nt: TGTGCCAGCAGTTCGACCGGTCTTTCCAATCAGCCCCAGCATTTT
clone_size: many; j_call: TRBJ2-1; v_call: TRBV12-3/TRBV12-4; d_call: -; cdr3_aa: CASRTTSYEQFF; cdr3_nt: TGTGCCAGCAGGACGACTAGTTATGAGCAGTTCTTC
clone_size: -; j_call: TRBJ2-2; v_call: TRBV7-8; d_call: TRBD1; cdr3_aa: CASSRGQGAWTGELFF; cdr3_nt: TGTGCCAGCAGCCGGGGACAGGGGGCTTGGACCGGGGAGCTGTTTTTT
clone_size: many; j_call: TRBJ2-5; v_call: TRBV29-1; d_call: TRBD1; cdr3_aa: CSGRTGTALETQYF; cdr3_nt: TGCAGCGGGCGGACAGGGACCGCCCTGGAGACCCAGTACTTC
clone_size: -; j_call: TRBJ1-2; v_call: TRBV6-5; d_call: TRBD1; cdr3_aa: CASTEGARGYTF; cdr3_nt: TGTGCCAGTACAGAGGGGGCGCGGGGCTACACCTTC
clone_size: few; j_call: TRBJ2-1; v_call: TRBV6-6; d_call: -; cdr3_aa: CASIRGGSYNEQFF; cdr3_nt: TGTGCCAGCATAAGGGGGGGCTCCTACAATGAGCAGTTCTTC
clone_size: -; j_call: TRBJ2-3; v_call: TRBV12-3/TRBV12-4; d_call: -; cdr3_aa: CASSFGWAAGRGDTQYF; cdr3_nt: TGTGCCAGCAGTTTCGGTTGGGCGGCAGGGAGAGGGGATACGCAGTATTTT
clone_size: -; j_call: TRBJ1-5; v_call: TRBV12-3/TRBV12-4; d_call: -; cdr3_aa: CASSLAQDNQPQHF; cdr3_nt: TGTGCCAGCAGTTTAGCACAGGACAATCAGCCCCAGCATTTT
clone_size: -; j_call: TRBJ2-5; v_call: TRBV12-3/TRBV12-4; d_call: -; cdr3_aa: CASVRDNSDGAQYF; cdr3_nt: TGTGCCAGCGTCCGGGACAACTCAGACGGAGCCCAGTACTTC
clone_size: few; j_call: TRBJ2-2; v_call: TRBV11-2; d_call: -; cdr3_aa: CASSLPLGGELFF; cdr3_nt: TGTGCCAGCAGCTTACCCTTGGGGGGGGAGCTGTTTTTT
clone_size: -; j_call: TRBJ1-4; v_call: TRBV12-3/TRBV12-4; d_call: -; cdr3_aa: CASSHETGRNEKLFF; cdr3_nt: TGTGCCAGCAGTCACGAGACAGGACGGAATGAAAAACTGTTTTTT
clone_size: few; j_call: TRBJ2-1; v_call: TRBV7-8; d_call: -; cdr3_aa: CASSLTTYNEQFF; cdr3_nt: TGTGCCAGCAGCTTAACGACCTACAATGAGCAGTTCTTC
clone_size: many; j_call: TRBJ2-7; v_call: TRBV20-1; d_call: -; cdr3_aa: CSARATGPRDEQYF; cdr3_nt: TGCAGTGCTAGAGCGACAGGCCCTCGCGACGAGCAGTACTTC
clone_size: few; j_call: TRBJ2-6; v_call: TRBV24-1; d_call: -; cdr3_aa: CATSDASLGANVLTF; cdr3_nt: TGTGCCACCAGTGACGCGTCTCTGGGGGCCAACGTCCTGACTTTC
clone_size: few; j_call: TRBJ2-3; v_call: TRBV4-3; d_call: TRBD2; cdr3_aa: CASSQGGRGGGTDTQYF; cdr3_nt: TGCGCCAGCAGCCAAGGAGGACGGGGGGGTGGGACAGATACGCAGTATTTT
clone_size: few; j_call: TRBJ1-4; v_call: TRBV5-1; d_call: -; cdr3_aa: CASSLRGITNEKLFF; cdr3_nt: TGCGCCAGCAGCTTGAGGGGCATAACTAATGAAAAACTGTTTTTT
clone_size: few; j_call: TRBJ1-2; v_call: TRBV19; d_call: TRBD1; cdr3_aa: CAIRDRVTYGYTF; cdr3_nt: TGTGCCATTCGGGACAGGGTAACCTATGGCTACACCTTC
clone_size: few; j_call: TRBJ2-1; v_call: TRBV7-9; d_call: TRBD2; cdr3_aa: CASSPGTSGDVYEQFF; cdr3_nt: TGTGCCAGCAGCCCAGGGACTAGCGGGGATGTGTATGAGCAGTTCTTC
clone_size: many; j_call: TRBJ2-5; v_call: TRBV10-3; d_call: TRBD2; cdr3_aa: CATRGREGQETQYF; cdr3_nt: TGTGCCACCAGAGGGAGGGAAGGGCAAGAGACCCAGTACTTC
clone_size: -; j_call: TRBJ2-1; v_call: TRBV7-2; d_call: -; cdr3_aa: CASSFTRDYNEQFF; cdr3_nt: TGTGCCAGCAGCTTTACGCGGGACTACAATGAGCAGTTCTTC
clone_size: -; j_call: TRBJ2-1; v_call: TRBV6-5; d_call: -; cdr3_aa: CASSGAGLYNEQFF; cdr3_nt: TGTGCCAGCAGCGGGGCGGGCCTATACAATGAGCAGTTCTTC
clone_size: few; j_call: TRBJ2-5; v_call: TRBV18; d_call: TRBD2; cdr3_aa: CASSPSGRSQETQYF; cdr3_nt: TGTGCCAGCTCACCTAGCGGGCGCAGCCAAGAGACCCAGTACTTC
clone_size: few; j_call: TRBJ2-3; v_call: TRBV7-9; d_call: TRBD1; cdr3_aa: CASSWGQSSTDTQYF; cdr3_nt: TGTGCCAGCAGCTGGGGACAGTCTAGCACAGATACGCAGTATTTT
clone_size: -; j_call: TRBJ2-7; v_call: TRBV5-6; d_call: -; cdr3_aa: CASSLERGWEQYF; cdr3_nt: TGTGCCAGCAGCTTGGAGAGGGGGTGGGAGCAGTACTTC
clone_size: many; j_call: TRBJ2-1; v_call: TRBV5-1; d_call: TRBD1; cdr3_aa: CASSPGQNYNEQFF; cdr3_nt: TGCGCCAGCAGCCCGGGACAGAACTACAATGAGCAGTTCTTC
clone_size: -; j_call: TRBJ2-1; v_call: TRBV20-1; d_call: TRBD2; cdr3_aa: CSASSGGGSYNEQFF; cdr3_nt: TGCAGTGCTAGCTCCGGGGGGGGGTCCTACAATGAGCAGTTCTTC
clone_size: -; j_call: TRBJ2-3; v_call: TRBV18; d_call: -; cdr3_aa: CASSPPLSAKDTQYF; cdr3_nt: TGTGCCAGCTCACCACCGCTCAGCGCGAAGGATACGCAGTATTTT
clone_size: -; j_call: TRBJ1-4; v_call: TRBV6-2/TRBV6-3; d_call: -; cdr3_aa: CASSSSPDFSTNEKLFF; cdr3_nt: TGTGCCAGCAGTTCCTCTCCGGACTTCTCAACTAATGAAAAACTGTTTTTT
clone_size: few; j_call: TRBJ2-3; v_call: TRBV15; d_call: -; cdr3_aa: CATTFPGQPDTQYF; cdr3_nt: TGTGCCACCACTTTCCCGGGACAACCAGATACGCAGTATTTT
clone_size: few; j_call: TRBJ2-3; v_call: TRBV28; d_call: -; cdr3_aa: CASSRLDTQYF; cdr3_nt: TGTGCCAGCAGCCGCCTAGATACGCAGTATTTT
clone_size: -; j_call: TRBJ2-3; v_call: TRBV6-5; d_call: -; cdr3_aa: CASSYGLASTDTQYF; cdr3_nt: TGTGCCAGCAGTTACGGTCTAGCGAGCACAGATACGCAGTATTTT
clone_size: few; j_call: TRBJ1-2; v_call: TRBV7-9; d_call: -; cdr3_aa: CASSPGSRAYGYTF; cdr3_nt: TGTGCCAGCAGCCCCGGGTCGAGGGCCTATGGCTACACCTTC
clone_size: -; j_call: TRBJ2-1; v_call: TRBV5-1; d_call: TRBD2; cdr3_aa: CASTKGASGGDNEQFF; cdr3_nt: TGCGCCAGCACCAAAGGGGCTAGCGGGGGTGACAATGAGCAGTTCTTC
clone_size: -; j_call: TRBJ1-2; v_call: TRBV3-1; d_call: -; cdr3_aa: CASSPGPSYSYGYTF; cdr3_nt: TGTGCCAGCAGCCCCGGACCTTCCTACAGCTATGGCTACACCTTC